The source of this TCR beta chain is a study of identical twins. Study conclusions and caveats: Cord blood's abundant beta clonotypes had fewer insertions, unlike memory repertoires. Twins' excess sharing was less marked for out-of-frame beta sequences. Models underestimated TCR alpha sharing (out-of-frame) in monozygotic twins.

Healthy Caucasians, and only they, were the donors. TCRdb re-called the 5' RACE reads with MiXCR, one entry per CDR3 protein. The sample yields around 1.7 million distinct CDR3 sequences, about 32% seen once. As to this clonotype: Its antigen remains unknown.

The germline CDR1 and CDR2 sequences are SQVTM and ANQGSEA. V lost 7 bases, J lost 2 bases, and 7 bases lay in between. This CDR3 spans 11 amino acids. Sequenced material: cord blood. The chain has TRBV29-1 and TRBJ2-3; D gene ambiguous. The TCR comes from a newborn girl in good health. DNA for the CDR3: TGCAGCGGTTACACCACAGATACGCAGTATTTT. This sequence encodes CSGYTTDTQYF.